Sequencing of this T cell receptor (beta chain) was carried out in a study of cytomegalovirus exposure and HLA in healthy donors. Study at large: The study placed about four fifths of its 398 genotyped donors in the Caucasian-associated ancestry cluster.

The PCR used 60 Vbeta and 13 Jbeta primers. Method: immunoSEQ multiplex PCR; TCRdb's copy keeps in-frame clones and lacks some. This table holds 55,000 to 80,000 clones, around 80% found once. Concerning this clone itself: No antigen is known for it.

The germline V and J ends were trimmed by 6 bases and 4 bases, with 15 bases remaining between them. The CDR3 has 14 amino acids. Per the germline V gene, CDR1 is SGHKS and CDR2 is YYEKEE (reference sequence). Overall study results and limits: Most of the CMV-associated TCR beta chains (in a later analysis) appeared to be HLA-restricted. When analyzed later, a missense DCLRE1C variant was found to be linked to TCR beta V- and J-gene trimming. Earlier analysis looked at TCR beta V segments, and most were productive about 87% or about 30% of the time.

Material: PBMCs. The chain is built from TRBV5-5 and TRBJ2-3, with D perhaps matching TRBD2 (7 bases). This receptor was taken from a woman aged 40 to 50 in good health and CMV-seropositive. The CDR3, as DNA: TGTGCCAGCACCATCAGGGAGGGGGCAGATACGCAGTATTTT. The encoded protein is CASTIREGADTQYF.